This is a list of T cell receptor beta chains from one sample in a study of T cell responses to AZD1222 COVID-19 vaccine. The table came from immunoSEQ multiplex PCR; TCRdb's copy has only in-frame clones and leaves some out. The sample lists 250,000 to 300,000 clones; almost 95% were seen once. The sample was peripheral blood, taken 28 days after the second AZD1222 dose. All receptors come from an adult who received the AZD1222 COVID-19 vaccine. CDR3s include the opening cysteine and the closing phenylalanine or tryptophan. Each record gives: D gene, J gene, V gene, clone size, CDR3 protein, CDR3 DNA. A D gene is named only where the DNA matches it firmly. Not every row has a clone size; where given, it reads once, few, many or a size class.

d_call: .
j_call: TRBJ2-7
v_call: TRBV6-6
clone_size: .
cdr3_aa: CASSYVQGAYEQYF
cdr3_nt: TGTGCCAGCAGTTACGTCCAGGGAGCCTACGAGCAGTACTTC

d_call: .
j_call: TRBJ1-3
v_call: TRBV20-1
clone_size: .
cdr3_aa: CSASTSGNTIYF
cdr3_nt: TGCAGTGCTAGTACCTCTGGAAACACCATATATTTT

d_call: TRBD1
j_call: TRBJ1-2
v_call: TRBV5-6
clone_size: .
cdr3_aa: CASSLGRSGGAGYTF
cdr3_nt: TGTGCCAGCAGCTTGGGCCGTTCAGGGGGCGCGGGCTACACCTTC

d_call: TRBD1
j_call: TRBJ2-5
v_call: TRBV2
clone_size: .
cdr3_aa: CASSGQAFITQETQYF
cdr3_nt: TGTGCCAGCTCGGGACAGGCGTTCATAACCCAAGAGACCCAGTACTTC

d_call: .
j_call: TRBJ1-2
v_call: TRBV2
clone_size: .
cdr3_aa: CAREGGYTF
cdr3_nt: TGTGCCAGGGAGGGTGGCTACACCTTC

d_call: .
j_call: TRBJ2-2
v_call: TRBV2
clone_size: .
cdr3_aa: CASNRDTFTGELFF
cdr3_nt: TGTGCCAGTAACCGGGACACTTTCACCGGGGAGCTGTTTTTT

d_call: .
j_call: TRBJ2-7
v_call: TRBV2
clone_size: .
cdr3_aa: CASTATWGEQYF
cdr3_nt: TGTGCCAGCACCGCGACGTGGGGCGAGCAGTACTTC

d_call: TRBD2
j_call: TRBJ2-7
v_call: TRBV28
clone_size: .
cdr3_aa: CASSPGLAGIYEQYF
cdr3_nt: TGTGCCAGCAGCCCCGGACTAGCGGGGATTTACGAGCAGTACTTC

d_call: TRBD1
j_call: TRBJ1-4
v_call: TRBV28
clone_size: .
cdr3_aa: CASRPTGQTNEKLFF
cdr3_nt: TGTGCCAGCAGACCTACGGGACAGACTAATGAAAAACTGTTTTTT

d_call: .
j_call: TRBJ2-1
v_call: TRBV3-1/TRBV3-2
clone_size: .
cdr3_aa: CASSQEESGWNEQFF
cdr3_nt: TGTGCCAGCAGCCAAGAAGAGTCAGGGTGGAATGAGCAGTTCTTC

d_call: TRBD1
j_call: TRBJ2-1
v_call: TRBV10-3
clone_size: once
cdr3_aa: CAISFGTGSYNEQFF
cdr3_nt: TGTGCCATCAGTTTTGGGACAGGCTCCTACAATGAGCAGTTCTTC

d_call: TRBD2
j_call: TRBJ2-3
v_call: TRBV7-9
clone_size: .
cdr3_aa: CASSSLGSGDTLDTQYF
cdr3_nt: TGTGCCAGCAGCTCCTTAGGTAGCGGGGATACGCTGGATACGCAGTATTTT

d_call: .
j_call: TRBJ1-1
v_call: TRBV6-5
clone_size: .
cdr3_aa: CASSYSVKGPTEEAFF
cdr3_nt: TGTGCCAGCAGTTACTCGGTGAAGGGACCTACAGAAGAAGCTTTCTTT

d_call: .
j_call: TRBJ1-3
v_call: TRBV12-3/TRBV12-4
clone_size: .
cdr3_aa: CASSRGGNTIYF
cdr3_nt: TGTGCCAGCAGCCGGGGGGGGAACACCATATATTTT

d_call: .
j_call: TRBJ2-7
v_call: TRBV7-8
clone_size: .
cdr3_aa: CASSPQGSSYEQYF
cdr3_nt: TGTGCCAGCAGCCCGCAGGGGAGCTCCTACGAGCAGTACTTC

d_call: TRBD1
j_call: TRBJ1-1
v_call: TRBV11-2
clone_size: .
cdr3_aa: CASSWAGQLNTEAFF
cdr3_nt: TGTGCCAGCAGCTGGGCGGGACAGCTGAACACTGAAGCTTTCTTT

d_call: .
j_call: TRBJ1-2
v_call: TRBV28
clone_size: .
cdr3_aa: CASSSPGGTNYGYTF
cdr3_nt: TGTGCCAGCAGTTCCCCGGGGGGGACTAACTATGGCTACACCTTC

d_call: TRBD1
j_call: TRBJ1-4
v_call: TRBV3-1/TRBV3-2
clone_size: .
cdr3_aa: CASSQEGTAEKLFF
cdr3_nt: TGTGCCAGCAGCCAAGAGGGGACAGCGGAAAAACTGTTTTTT

d_call: TRBD1
j_call: TRBJ1-3
v_call: TRBV5-6
clone_size: once
cdr3_aa: CASSSTDRVDTIYF
cdr3_nt: TGTGCCAGCAGCTCGACGGACAGGGTAGACACCATATATTTT

d_call: .
j_call: TRBJ1-1
v_call: TRBV2
clone_size: once
cdr3_aa: CASSLMNTEAFF
cdr3_nt: TGTGCCAGCAGCTTGATGAACACTGAAGCTTTCTTT

d_call: .
j_call: TRBJ1-5
v_call: TRBV7-8
clone_size: few
cdr3_aa: CASSTWGDNQPQHF
cdr3_nt: TGTGCCAGCAGCACCTGGGGCGACAATCAGCCCCAGCATTTT

d_call: TRBD1
j_call: TRBJ1-2
v_call: TRBV7-9
clone_size: .
cdr3_aa: CASSSTGVGGYTF
cdr3_nt: TGTGCCAGCAGCTCGACAGGGGTTGGTGGCTACACCTTC

d_call: .
j_call: TRBJ2-1
v_call: TRBV10-3
clone_size: .
cdr3_aa: CASRGRSGTRGHEQFF
cdr3_nt: TGTGCCTCCAGGGGCAGAAGCGGGACTAGGGGGCATGAGCAGTTCTTC

d_call: .
j_call: TRBJ2-5
v_call: TRBV5-1
clone_size: .
cdr3_aa: CASSLAPAETQYF
cdr3_nt: TGCGCCAGCAGCTTGGCCCCAGCCGAGACCCAGTACTTC

d_call: TRBD1
j_call: TRBJ1-2
v_call: TRBV27
clone_size: .
cdr3_aa: CASSLSGQTNYGYTF
cdr3_nt: TGTGCCAGCAGTTTATCGGGACAGACTAACTATGGCTACACCTTC

d_call: .
j_call: TRBJ2-2
v_call: TRBV27
clone_size: .
cdr3_aa: CASSFSQHTGELFF
cdr3_nt: TGTGCCAGCAGTTTCTCTCAGCACACCGGGGAGCTGTTTTTT

d_call: .
j_call: TRBJ2-1
v_call: TRBV5-4
clone_size: .
cdr3_aa: CASSSPTGEGWNEQFF
cdr3_nt: TGTGCCAGCAGCTCGCCGACAGGGGAGGGTTGGAATGAGCAGTTCTTC

d_call: .
j_call: TRBJ1-6
v_call: TRBV7-2
clone_size: .
cdr3_aa: CASSLGMENSPLHF
cdr3_nt: TGTGCCAGCAGCTTAGGGATGGAGAATTCACCCCTCCACTTT

d_call: .
j_call: TRBJ2-7
v_call: TRBV9
clone_size: few
cdr3_aa: CASSVSSDSYEQYF
cdr3_nt: TGTGCCAGCAGCGTATCGAGCGACTCCTACGAGCAGTACTTC

d_call: TRBD2
j_call: TRBJ2-1
v_call: TRBV28
clone_size: .
cdr3_aa: CASSSPGLAGGPSYNEQFF
cdr3_nt: TGTGCCAGCAGTTCTCCGGGACTAGCGGGGGGGCCGTCCTACAATGAGCAGTTCTTC

d_call: .
j_call: TRBJ1-6
v_call: TRBV9
clone_size: .
cdr3_aa: CASSVVPTIPLHF
cdr3_nt: TGTGCCAGCAGCGTAGTCCCTACTATTCCCCTCCACTTT

d_call: .
j_call: TRBJ1-5
v_call: TRBV27
clone_size: .
cdr3_aa: CASSLSGNSNQPQHF
cdr3_nt: TGTGCCAGCAGTTTAAGTGGGAATAGCAATCAGCCCCAGCATTTT

d_call: .
j_call: TRBJ2-2
v_call: TRBV7-3
clone_size: .
cdr3_aa: CASSPNSNTGELFF
cdr3_nt: TGTGCCAGCAGCCCAAACAGTAACACCGGGGAGCTGTTTTTT

d_call: .
j_call: TRBJ1-1
v_call: TRBV30
clone_size: .
cdr3_aa: CAWSKPRVLAAFF
cdr3_nt: TGTGCCTGGAGTAAACCAAGGGTTCTGGCAGCTTTCTTT

d_call: TRBD1
j_call: TRBJ1-2
v_call: TRBV4-2
clone_size: .
cdr3_aa: CASSQDLNRGTSRPRGYTF
cdr3_nt: TGTGCCAGCAGCCAAGATCTAAACAGGGGGACCTCGAGGCCAAGGGGCTACACCTTC

d_call: .
j_call: TRBJ2-1
v_call: TRBV7-9
clone_size: .
cdr3_aa: CASRSRAERYEQFF
cdr3_nt: TGTGCCAGCCGCTCCCGAGCAGAGAGGTATGAGCAGTTCTTC

d_call: TRBD1
j_call: TRBJ1-2
v_call: TRBV30
clone_size: once
cdr3_aa: CAWSPQGVEGYTF
cdr3_nt: TGTGCCTGGAGCCCCCAGGGGGTGGAGGGCTACACCTTC

d_call: .
j_call: TRBJ2-1
v_call: TRBV20-1
clone_size: .
cdr3_aa: CSASAQGKQFF
cdr3_nt: TGCAGTGCTAGTGCTCAGGGAAAGCAGTTCTTC

d_call: .
j_call: TRBJ1-2
v_call: TRBV6-5
clone_size: .
cdr3_aa: CASSFTGRFYGYTF
cdr3_nt: TGTGCCAGCAGTTTTACAGGGAGATTCTATGGCTACACCTTC

d_call: .
j_call: TRBJ2-5
v_call: TRBV5-6
clone_size: once
cdr3_aa: CASSLDRGETQYF
cdr3_nt: TGTGCCAGCAGCTTGGATAGGGGGGAGACCCAGTACTTC

d_call: TRBD1
j_call: TRBJ1-2
v_call: TRBV7-8
clone_size: .
cdr3_aa: CASSLGDRGSYGYTF
cdr3_nt: TGTGCCAGCAGCTTAGGGGACAGGGGGTCCTATGGCTACACCTTC